This T cell receptor (beta chain) was obtained from a study of cytomegalovirus exposure and HLA in healthy donors. Study summary: The roughly 120 million unique TCR beta sequences, from around 200 million T cells, were found by an earlier analysis.

Per the germline V gene, CDR1 is SGHTA and CDR2 is FQGNSA. Trimming cost V 1 base and J 4 bases, with 14 bases left between them. This CDR3 spans 17 amino acids. Note on this clone: Its antigen is still unknown.

PCR used 60 Vbeta primers and 13 Jbeta primers. Some clones are missing from TCRdb's copy, which holds only in-frame ones; the method was immunoSEQ multiplex PCR. The repertoire consists of roughly 290,000 clones, with 80% occurring once and the leading ten covering about 0.28%. Study results and caveats: Prior analysis indicated that the majority of TCR beta V segments exhibited productivity approximately 87% or approximately 30% of the time. Donor immune exposure was known only as CMV serostatus.

V gene TRBV7-2 combines with J gene TRBJ1-6; TRBD1 might be the D (6 bases). The sample was PBMCs. The TCR originated in a girl aged 2-10 years in good health and CMV-seronegative. In DNA form, the CDR3 reads TGTGCCAGCAGCTTAGACCGGGACACACTATATAATTCACCCCTCCACTTT. As protein: CASSLDRDTLYNSPLHF. The whole variable domain, remainder taken from reference TRBV7-2 and TRBJ1-6, is GAGVSQSPSNKVTEKGKDVELRCDPISGHTALYWYRQSLGQGLEFLIYFQGNSAPDKSGLPSDRFSAERTGGSVSTLTIQRTQQEDSAVYLCASSLDRDTLYNSPLHFGNGTRLTVT.